The rows below give T cell receptor beta chains drawn from one sample of a study of T-cell memory formation after mild COVID-19. In TCRdb, the 5' RACE reads were re-called with MiXCR into one record per CDR3 protein. The sample shows approximately 100,000 distinct CDR3 sequences, around 10% of them seen only once. The sequenced material came from PBMCs or a T cell subset sorted from them (not recorded which). Every receptor here comes from a man younger than 30 who had mild COVID-19 (a few samples of this study predate the infection). Cell type and time point are not known. CDR3s include the opening cysteine and the closing phenylalanine or tryptophan. Each record gives: V gene, J gene, CDR3 length, CDR3 protein.

>TRBV6-5|TRBJ2-1|13
CASSYGDRGEQFF
>TRBV12-3/TRBV12-4|TRBJ1-1|11
CASSTGTEAFF
>TRBV6-5|TRBJ2-3|13
CASSYGTTDTQYF
>TRBV12-5|TRBJ2-2|17
CASGFSLAGGSTGELFF
>TRBV5-1|TRBJ1-2|17
CASSPNPQGVWNYGYTF
>TRBV29-1|TRBJ2-5|15
CSVESGRGYQETQYF
>TRBV5-4|TRBJ2-4|15
CASSLRGDGKNIQYF
>TRBV5-1|TRBJ1-5|15
CASSLGQGRNQPQHF
>TRBV7-9|TRBJ2-2|16
CASSPSPGYSHGELFF
>TRBV6-1|TRBJ2-2|15
CASSSGTRLPGELFF
>TRBV11-3|TRBJ2-5|13
CASSLADQETQYF
>TRBV27|TRBJ2-7|15
CASSSSGVDSYEQYF
>TRBV24-1|TRBJ2-3|14
CATSDPTWGDTQYF
>TRBV7-9|TRBJ2-1|13
CASRTGTGGEQFF
>TRBV18|TRBJ1-1|15
CASSLGSYANTEAFF
>TRBV4-3|TRBJ2-4|16
CASSQDRGAGPNIQYF
>TRBV29-1|TRBJ2-3|13
CSVDWPTTDTQYF
>TRBV15|TRBJ1-2|15
CATSRDTESFYGYTF
>TRBV9|TRBJ2-5|14
CASSADTDVETQYF
>TRBV7-9|TRBJ2-3|16
CASSYPGGEDPDTQYF
>TRBV7-9|TRBJ2-5|14
CASSLAGPAETQYF
>TRBV18|TRBJ1-1|14
CASSPRATNTEAFF
>TRBV6-6|TRBJ1-5|14
CASRPLDSNQPQHF
>TRBV7-2|TRBJ2-3|15
CASAWSEGATDTQYF
>TRBV30|TRBJ2-7|13
CAWTGGGSYEQYF
>TRBV7-9|TRBJ2-6|16
CASRATGGSGANVLTF
>TRBV5-6|TRBJ2-3|16
CASSSGLAGVGDTQYF
>TRBV6-2/TRBV6-3|TRBJ1-2|13
CASSYSLFGGYTF
>TRBV12-3/TRBV12-4|TRBJ2-1|14
CASSPHPVPNEQFF
>TRBV7-6|TRBJ1-6|14
CASSLDRWNSPLHF
>TRBV4-1|TRBJ2-7|14
CASSQGGEGYEQYF
>TRBV4-3|TRBJ2-6|16
CASSQDSPSGANVLTF
>TRBV5-5|TRBJ2-5|15
CASSLALAGLETQYF
>TRBV4-1|TRBJ1-1|17
CASSRDQAGGLNTEAFF
>TRBV6-4|TRBJ2-5|13
CASSDEGGSAQYF
>TRBV5-6|TRBJ2-1|16
CASSAGTGSSYNEQFF
>TRBV13|TRBJ2-1|14
CASSLRLARDEQFF
>TRBV4-2|TRBJ2-6|16
CASSQHTGTGANVLTF
>TRBV4-3|TRBJ2-3|14
CASSQDDGRDTQYF
>TRBV5-5|TRBJ1-5|14
CASSPRDSDQPQHF
>TRBV21-1|TRBJ2-4|15
CASSKGRIAKNIQYF
>TRBV11-2|TRBJ2-5|13
CASSLTGKETQYF
>TRBV20-1|TRBJ1-1|14
CSATTTRVNTEAFF
>TRBV24-1|TRBJ2-1|16
CATSDSLAGSYNEQFF
>TRBV2|TRBJ2-5|10
CATGGETQYF
>TRBV28|TRBJ2-2|14
CASRPGQGPGELFF
>TRBV18|TRBJ1-3|15
CASPRALFSGNTIYF
>TRBV29-1|TRBJ2-1|13
CSSWGAGGNEQFF
>TRBV4-3|TRBJ2-1|15
CASSQGLDSYNEQFF
>TRBV27|TRBJ1-5|14
CASSVDSYRGAQHF
>TRBV7-3|TRBJ2-1|15
CASSLDQGPYNEQFF
>TRBV19|TRBJ2-3|15
CASRLLAGTTDTQYF
>TRBV20-1|TRBJ2-7|14
CSARAVGGVYEQYF
>TRBV15|TRBJ2-1|17
CATSRGRDRGLTDEQFF
>TRBV7-9|TRBJ2-5|15
CASSLFKSGQETQYF